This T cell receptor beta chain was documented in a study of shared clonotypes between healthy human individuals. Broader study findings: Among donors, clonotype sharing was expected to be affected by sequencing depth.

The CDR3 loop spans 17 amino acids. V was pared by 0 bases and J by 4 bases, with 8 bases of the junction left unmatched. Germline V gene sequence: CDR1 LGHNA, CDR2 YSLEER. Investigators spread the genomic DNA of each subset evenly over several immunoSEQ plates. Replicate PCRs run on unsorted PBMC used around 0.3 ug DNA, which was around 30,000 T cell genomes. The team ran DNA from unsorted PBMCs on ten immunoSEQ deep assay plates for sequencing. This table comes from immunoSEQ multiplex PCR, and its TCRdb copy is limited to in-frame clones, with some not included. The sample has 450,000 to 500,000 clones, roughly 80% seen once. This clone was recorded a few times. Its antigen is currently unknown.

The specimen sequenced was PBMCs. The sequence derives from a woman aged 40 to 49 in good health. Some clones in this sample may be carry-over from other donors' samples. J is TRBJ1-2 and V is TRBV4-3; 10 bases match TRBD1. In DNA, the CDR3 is TGCGCCAGCAGCCAAGATACGGGGACAGGGGTAGGCTATGGCTACACCTTC. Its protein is CASSQDTGTGVGYGYTF.